This TCR beta chain appears in the sequencing data of a study of control samples from healthy donors and cancer patients (dated by TCRdb to 2018 to 2021). Looking up the germline V gene yields CDR1 LGHNT and CDR2 FRNRAP. The V and J ends are trimmed by 6 bases and 4 bases, leaving 13 bases between them. The cysteine opens and the phenylalanine closes a CDR3 of 14 amino acids. Just CDR3 DNA is preserved here, 42 bases in frame from base 1. Concerning this clone itself: There is no known antigen for this receptor. No base qualities exist here, and no much larger clone lies one base off it.

Library generation was performed with the immunoSEQ multiplex PCR assay. Entries here come from immuneACCESS through TCRdb and include only in-frame sequences with V and J called. Some clones fail to appear in such tables; in the studies checked, an unresolved V gene covers under half of the shortfall, and the cause of the remainder is unknown. For this sample the table gives about 160,000 clones, of which 70% to 90% were detected only once. Approximately 12% of the sample is taken by the ten largest. The source material was blood. This chain is built from TRBV12-5 and TRBJ1-3; the D segment cannot be called with confidence. The source of this sequence is a young man in good health. The DNA reads TGTGCTAGTGGAACTTACTTTACCGGAAACACCATATATTTT. This sequence encodes CASGTYFTGNTIYF. Joined to the reference TRBV12-5 and TRBJ1-3 proteins, this CDR3 gives the full variable domain: DARVTQTPRHKVTEMGQEVTMRCQPILGHNTVFWYRQTMMQGLELLAYFRNRAPLDDSGMPKDRFSAEMPDATLATLKIQPSEPRDSAVYFCASGTYFTGNTIYFGEGSWLTVV.